This T cell receptor beta chain was profiled in a study of memory CD8 T cells in hepatitis C reinfection. Time point described: pre-reinfection, 55 to 20 weeks before reinfection detection. No in vitro expansion preceded TCR sequencing of the sorted cells. People who inject drugs from Montreal's HEPCO study were the donors. This CDR3 region has 14 residues. CDR1 KGHSH and CDR2 LQKENI come from the germline V gene. V lost 3 bases and J lost 6; bases outside the gene matches: 5. Method: immunoSEQ multiplex PCR; TCRdb's copy keeps in-frame clones and lacks some. The sample shows over 45,000 clones, about 90% of them seen only once.

Specimen: naive CD8+ T cells sorted from blood. The chain recombines TRBV18 with TRBJ2-1; TRBD2 agrees at 7 bases. This sequence was found in a young man with hepatitis C virus infection. The CDR3 here is CASSPGLLRNEQFF. The CDR3 DNA reads as TGTGCCAGCTCACCGGGACTACTGCGCAATGAGCAGTTCTTC.